These 20 T cell receptor beta chains were sequenced from one sample in a study of cytomegalovirus exposure and HLA in healthy donors. 60 Vbeta and 13 Jbeta primers were used in PCR. Profiled with immunoSEQ multiplex PCR; TCRdb holds only in-frame clones, not every one. The profile covers 110,000 to 150,000 clones, with approximately 80% appearing a single time and 3% to 5% taken by the ten largest. Material: PBMCs. The receptors were sampled from a male donor in good health and CMV-seronegative.

This clone has only one observation. The V and J genes are TRBV5-8 and TRBJ2-1; the match to TRBD2 covers 11 bases. The CDR3 covers 13 residues. Germline V CDR1 and CDR2: SGHTS, YDEGEE. Losses at the gene ends were 3 bases for V and 14 bases for J; bases not matched to a gene: 7. The CDR3 bases are TGTGCCAGCAGCTCTCACCTAGCGGGAGGTGAGTTCTTC. Amino acid sequence: CASSSHLAGGEFF.

The rearrangement links TRBV10-3 to TRBJ2-7; 7 bases agree with TRBD1. Germline CDR1 and CDR2: ENHRY and SYGVKD. V shed 3 bases and J 3 bases; nucleotides not matched to a gene: 11. This CDR3 region has 16 residues. Here the CDR3 DNA reads TGTGCCATCAGTGAAGGAAGAAAGACAGGGAGCTACGAGCAGTACTTC. It codes for CAISEGRKTGSYEQYF.

This chain connects TRBV27 to TRBJ2-1; 8 bases match TRBD1. The CDR3 consists of 17 residues. Germline loops: CDR1 MNHEY, CDR2 SMNVEV (reference sequence). The trim removed 0 bases at V and 2 bases at J, leaving 6 bases unmatched. CDR3 nucleotide sequence: TGTGCCAGCAGTTTATCCCCGACAGGGGCGGCCTACAATGAGCAGTTCTTC. It codes for CASSLSPTGAAYNEQFF.

CDR3 in amino acids: CASSFGTGLNTEAFF. The CDR3 nucleotides read TGCGCCAGCAGCTTTGGGACAGGCCTGAACACTGAAGCTTTCTTT. V is TRBV5-1 and J is TRBJ1-1; 8 nucleotides align to TRBD1. Germline-derived CDR1 and CDR2 are SGHRS and YFSETQ. V lost 2 bases, J lost 0 bases, and 3 bases stayed unmatched. The CDR3 contains 15 residues. The variable domain in full, with the rest retrieved from reference TRBV5-1 and TRBJ1-1, is KAGVTQTPRYLIKTRGQQVTLSCSPISGHRSVSWYQQTPGQGLQFLFEYFSETQRNKGNFPGRFSGRQFSNSRSEMNVSTLELGDSALYLCASSFGTGLNTEAFFGQGTRLTVV.

Regarding this clone: The same CDR3 can be traced to other DNA sequences in this sample. This chain joins TRBV18 and TRBJ1-5, with a weak D call TRBD1 (6 bases). Trimming left V 6 bases short and J 4 bases short, with 10 bases between. This CDR3 spans 13 amino acids. The V gene's germline CDR1 is KGHSH and CDR2 LQKENI. The CDR3 coding sequence is TGTGCCAGCTCCCGACAGGATAATCAGCCCCAGCATTTT. Amino acids: CASSRQDNQPQHF.

CDR3 loop: CASSLLSTGELFF. CDR3 DNA sequence: TGTGCCAGCAGTCTATTGAGTACCGGGGAGCTGTTTTTT. The J gene is TRBJ2-2, the V gene TRBV6-5; no clear D gene. Germline CDR1 and CDR2: MNHEY and SVGAGI. The germline V and J ends were trimmed by 5 bases and 5 bases, with 9 bases remaining between them. This CDR3 contains 13 residues.

The chain recombines TRBV7-2 with TRBJ2-7; 12 bases are a match to TRBD2. V was clipped by 1 base and J by 7 bases; unmatched bases: 17. The CDR3 totals 19 residues. The germline gives CDR1 SGHTA, CDR2 FQGNSA. The CDR3 here is CASSLGQWTSGTAIGEQYF. The CDR3 DNA follows: TGTGCCAGCAGCTTAGGCCAGTGGACTAGCGGGACCGCCATTGGAGAGCAGTACTTC.

The chain has TRBV6-1 and TRBJ1-6, with 10 bases aligning to TRBD1. CDR3 length: 14 amino acids. Germline values: CDR1 MNHNS, CDR2 SASEGT. Unmatched junction bases numbered 2, after V lost 3 bases and J lost 9 bases. This chain's CDR3 is CASSETGGSSPLHF. CDR3 DNA: TGTGCCAGCAGTGAGACAGGGGGCAGTTCACCCCTCCACTTT.

This chain uses TRBV19 with TRBJ1-1; unclear D gene. This CDR3 has 16 amino acids. Deletions cut 7 bases from V and 11 bases from J, with 29 bases between. Germline loops: CDR1 LNHDA, CDR2 SQIVND (reference sequence). CDR3 sequence reads: CASIKKDGREYQRAFF. For the CDR3, the DNA is TGTGCCAGTATTAAAAAAGATGGGAGGGAATATCAACGGGCTTTCTTT.

The V gene is TRBV7-8, the J gene TRBJ2-7; tentatively, D is TRBD2 (6 bases). CDR3 length: 16 amino acids. Germline CDR1 is SGHVS and CDR2 is FQNEAQ. The V end lost 1 base, the J end lost 5 bases, and 18 bases lay between the germline ends. This CDR3 reads CASSLGVAGPSDEQYF. The CDR3 DNA is TGTGCCAGCAGCTTAGGAGTGGCGGGGCCCTCGGACGAGCAGTACTTC.

This chain links TRBV7-9 with TRBJ2-5, with 7 positions matching TRBD1. Germline values: CDR1 SEHNR, CDR2 FQNEAQ (reference sequence). V gave up 3 bases and J gave up 5 bases; unmatched junction bases: 6. CDR3 length: 14 residues. The CDR3 protein is CASSFLGGKETQYF. CDR3 nucleotides: TGTGCCAGCAGCTTCCTAGGGGGCAAGGAGACCCAGTACTTC.

This clone appeared once. The V and J genes are TRBV5-6 and TRBJ2-2, with D maybe TRBD2 (6 bases). Germline V gene data show CDR1 as SGHDT and CDR2 as YYEEEE. V shed 4 bases and J shed 6 bases, with 19 bases lying between them. The CDR3 totals 16 residues. The CDR3 coding sequence is TGTGCCAGCAGCCCCTGGAGGGCCGGGAATCCCGGGGAGCTGTTTTTT. Protein sequence: CASSPWRAGNPGELFF.

The chain links TRBV6-5 to TRBJ2-3, with TRBD1 as a possible D gene (8 bases). The CDR3 runs 14 residues. V was pared by 6 bases and J by 6 bases, with 16 bases between. Germline V gives CDR1 MNHEY, CDR2 SVGAGI. CDR3 protein: CASSSQGGPDTQYF. The CDR3 DNA is TGTGCCAGCAGCTCACAGGGGGGGCCCGATACGCAGTATTTT.

This clone was observed a handful of times. The chain is built from TRBV19 and TRBJ1-5, with D maybe TRBD1 (5 bases). This CDR3 is built from 16 residues. Germline loops: CDR1 LNHDA, CDR2 SQIVND (reference sequence). Trimming removed 8 bases at V and 3 bases at J, with 20 bases between. Written as DNA, the CDR3 is TGTGCCAGTTCAGGAGTCAGGGAGGGCATCAATCAGCCCCAGCATTTT. This translates into CASSGVREGINQPQHF.

V is TRBV11-2 and J is TRBJ2-2; 7 nucleotides agree with TRBD1. The germline gives CDR1 SGHAT, CDR2 FQNNGV. The CDR3 is made up of 14 amino acids. J lost 6 bases, V lost 3 bases, and 4 bases had no gene match. CDR3 amino acids: CASSLTGNPGELFF. CDR3 nucleotides: TGTGCCAGCAGCTTGACAGGGAATCCCGGGGAGCTGTTTTTT.

V and J are TRBV18 and TRBJ2-5, with TRBD1 identical over 7 bases. The germline V gene has CDR1 KGHSH and CDR2 LQKENI. J was trimmed by 3 bases and V by 1 base; bases with no gene match: 5. This CDR3 has 15 residues. In DNA, the CDR3 is TGTGCCAGCTCACCACGGGGACAGAAGAAAGAGACCCAGTACTTC. It yields the protein CASSPRGQKKETQYF. Full variable domain (remainder filled in from reference TRBV18 and TRBJ2-5): NAGVMQNPRHLVRRRGQEARLRCSPMKGHSHVYWYRQLPEEGLKFMVYLQKENIIDESGMPKERFSAEFPKEGPSILRIQQVVRGDSAAYFCASSPRGQKKETQYFGPGTRLLVL.

The chain joins TRBV18 to TRBJ2-1; D gene uncertain. CDR3 size: 14 residues. CDR1 KGHSH and CDR2 LQKENI come from the germline V gene. Trimming removed 2 bases at V and 3 bases at J, with 8 bases between. CDR3 sequence (DNA): TGTGCCAGCTCACCAGCGCCCAACTACAATGAGCAGTTCTTC. Protein sequence: CASSPAPNYNEQFF. Full variable domain (rest looked up from reference TRBV18 and TRBJ2-1): NAGVMQNPRHLVRRRGQEARLRCSPMKGHSHVYWYRQLPEEGLKFMVYLQKENIIDESGMPKERFSAEFPKEGPSILRIQQVVRGDSAAYFCASSPAPNYNEQFFGPGTRLTVL.

The V and J genes are TRBV5-1 and TRBJ2-7; 11 positions agree with TRBD2. The CDR3 is 14 residues long. Germline values: CDR1 SGHRS, CDR2 YFSETQ. With V trimmed by 5 bases and J by 5 bases, 6 bases remained unmatched. CDR3 sequence reads: CASRLAGGLHEQYF. Here the CDR3 DNA reads TGCGCCAGCAGGTTAGCGGGGGGGCTCCACGAGCAGTACTTC.

This clone has just one count. As DNA, the CDR3 is TGTGCCAGCAGCAGCCCCGGACAGGGTGGTGCAGTGCTGTTTTTT. Its translation is CASSSPGQGGAVLFF. This rearrangement joins TRBV21-1 to TRBJ2-2; whether TRBD1, the table's D call, matches the DNA was not checked. TRBV21-1 is classified as a pseudogene. The CDR3 extends over 15 amino acids.

The chain employs TRBV27 and TRBJ1-1, with 8 bases matching TRBD1. J gave up 6 bases and V 2 bases, and 2 bases lay outside the gene matches. In germline, CDR1 is MNHEY, CDR2 SMNVEV (reference sequence). The CDR3 loop spans 13 amino acids. The CDR3 loop is CASSLTGGSEAFF. CDR3 bases: TGTGCCAGCAGTTTAACAGGGGGTTCTGAAGCTTTCTTT.